The next 5 T cell receptor beta chains were all read from a single sample in a study of cytomegalovirus exposure and HLA in healthy donors. 60 Vbeta and 13 Jbeta primers were used in PCR. The protocol was immunoSEQ multiplex PCR, while the TCRdb copy is restricted to in-frame clones and leaves out a portion. The sample lists roughly 87,000 clones; 65% to 75% were seen once. The sequencing input was PBMCs. The receptors were gathered from a man in his 60s in good health and CMV-seronegative.

This clone was counted between two and nine times. The chain is built from TRBV6-5 and TRBJ1-1; D unresolved. CDR3 length equals 16 residues. V lost 0 bases, J lost 4 bases, and 15 bases lay in between. CDR1 is MNHEY, CDR2 SVGAGI, per germline. CDR3 in amino acids: CASSYSSPGRSTEAFF. DNA of the CDR3: TGTGCCAGCAGTTACTCGAGTCCGGGTCGGAGCACTGAAGCTTTCTTT.

The chain joins TRBV25-1 to TRBJ2-7, with 7 bases identical to TRBD1. This CDR3 comprises 13 residues. Germline-derived CDR1 and CDR2 are MGHDK and SYGVNS. The V and J ends lost 6 bases and 3 bases, in that order; junction bases with no gene match: 5. In nucleotides, the CDR3 is TGTGCCAGCAGAGGGCAGGGGGACTACGAGCAGTACTTC. Translation gives CASRGQGDYEQYF.

The rearrangement links TRBV27 to TRBJ1-2; 7 positions agree with TRBD1. V was pared by 2 bases and J by 4 bases, with 4 bases of the junction left unmatched. CDR3 length: 14 amino acids. Germline CDR1 and CDR2: MNHEY and SMNVEV (reference sequence). The CDR3 nucleotides are TGTGCCAGCAGTTTAAAGGGGGCAGGCTATGGCTACACCTTC. The encoded protein is CASSLKGAGYGYTF.

This chain connects TRBV9 to TRBJ1-4; 7 bases are shared with TRBD1. CDR3 length: 15 residues. V lost 4 bases, J lost 4 bases, and 7 bases stayed unmatched. Germline CDR1 and CDR2: SGDLS and YYNGEE. The CDR3 nucleotides read TGTGCCAGCAGCATTAGGGACAGCCTTAATGAAAAACTGTTTTTT. Protein product: CASSIRDSLNEKLFF.

The chain joins TRBV5-5 to TRBJ1-2; 9 bases are a match to TRBD1. The length of the CDR3 is 13 residues. Germline CDR1 is SGHKS and CDR2 is YYEKEE (reference sequence). V shed 3 bases and J 7 bases; nucleotides not matched to a gene: 4. The CDR3 nucleotides read TGTGCCAGCAGCTCCACAGGGGGCGTTGGCTACACCTTC. This encodes CASSSTGGVGYTF.